The T cell receptor beta chain under discussion was sequenced for a study of T-cell memory formation after mild COVID-19. TCRdb used MiXCR to reprocess the 5' RACE reads, holding one entry per CDR3 protein. The sample contains about 390,000 distinct CDR3 sequences, about 15% of which appear only once. This clonotype was seen only a few times. Germline V gene sequence: CDR1 MNHEY, CDR2 SVGAGI. V was shortened by 8 bases and J by 6 bases, with 19 bases between the two germline ends. The CDR3 contains 14 residues. V and J are TRBV6-5 and TRBJ1-1; D possibly corresponds to TRBD1 (5 bases). The receptor was isolated from a man aged 18 to 30 who had mild COVID-19 (a few samples of this study predate the infection). Cell type and time point are not known. Material for sequencing was PBMCs or a T cell subset sorted from them (not recorded which). CDR3 residues: CASAPTGGGSEAFF. Written as DNA, the CDR3 is TGTGCCAGCGCCCCAACAGGCGGTGGGTCTGAAGCTTTCTTT.